A single sample gave rise to the 25 T cell receptor beta chains below, sequenced in a study of T cells in Graves' hyperthyroidism and ophthalmopathy (dated by TCRdb to the late 2010s). Libraries were prepared through multiplex PCR. Sequencing was carried out with an Illumina HiSeq 2000. Amplification of TCR beta CDR3 regions was carried out from RNA transcripts. For the first round of RT-PCR on the TCR CDR3, the HTBI primer set was used together with the Qiagen OneStep RT-PCR kit. TCRdb handled the public reads itself, with Q25 trimming in fastp and clone calling in MiXCR, and kept productive beta chains. Rows are unified per CDR3 protein, each entry keeping the most common DNA and genes. This sample lists about 500,000 distinct CDR3 sequences; 14% were detected once. In total, the top ten clones hold about 17% of the sample. Sequencing was done on a sample of blood. The receptor set was obtained from a woman aged 18-29 years with Graves' hyperthyroidism.

The chain joins TRBV6-1 to TRBJ2-1, with TRBD2 identical over 11 bases. This CDR3 comprises 15 residues. With 6 bases clipped from V and 3 bases from J, the junction kept 4 bases outside the gene matches. Per germline, CDR1 MNHNS and CDR2 SASEGT. The CDR3 is CASREGLAVYNEQFF. The CDR3 DNA sequence: TGTGCCAGCAGGGAGGGACTAGCGGTCTACAATGAGCAGTTCTTC.

This clonotype was detected many times. The chain employs TRBV6-1 and TRBJ1-2; D is perhaps TRBD1 (6 bases). From germline, CDR1 is MNHNS and CDR2 SASEGT. This CDR3 spans 13 amino acids. Trimming cost V 6 bases and J 7 bases, with 15 bases left between them. The CDR3 nucleotides are TGTGCCAGCAGCCTACAGGGACGGGTTGGCTACACCTTC. This gives the protein CASSLQGRVGYTF.

This clonotype was seen repeatedly, ten times or more. The J gene is TRBJ2-1, the V gene TRBV2; TRBD2 agrees at 8 bases. J gave up 4 bases and V 7 bases, and 9 bases lay outside the gene matches. CDR3 size: 15 residues. Germline V CDR1 and CDR2: SNHLY, FYNNEI. The CDR3 loop is CASTQTSALYNEQFF. CDR3 bases: TGTGCCAGCACCCAGACTAGCGCCCTTTACAATGAGCAGTTCTTC.

This clonotype was seen only a few times. This chain joins TRBV3-1 and TRBJ1-3; no firm D call. CDR1 is LGHDT and CDR2 is YNNKEL in the germline V gene (reference sequence). The CDR3 runs to 12 residues. V gave up 1 base and J gave up 7 bases, with 5 bases separating them. The DNA of the CDR3 is TGTGCCAGCAGCCAAGTTGCGAACACCATATATTTT. Protein product: CASSQVANTIYF. The complete variable domain, with remaining parts taken from reference TRBV3-1 and TRBJ1-3, reads DTAVSQTPKYLVTQMGNDKSIKCEQNLGHDTMYWYKQDSKKFLKIMFSYNNKELIINETVPNRFSPKSPDKAHLNLHINSLELGDSAVYFCASSQVANTIYFGEGSWLTVV.

Only a few counts were recorded for this clonotype. The chain couples TRBV19 to TRBJ2-5; 8 positions match TRBD1. The CDR3 totals 15 residues. Germline V CDR1 and CDR2: LNHDA, SQIVND (reference sequence). With V trimmed by 4 bases and J by 2 bases, 6 bases remained unmatched. The DNA of the CDR3 is TGTGCCAGTAGTAACATAGACAGGGGACAAGAGACCCAGTACTTC. It translates to CASSNIDRGQETQYF.

The chain links TRBV6-5 to TRBJ1-4, with D possibly matching TRBD1 (5 bases). Germline CDR1 and CDR2: MNHEY and SVGAGI. The CDR3 contains 16 residues. Trimming removed 0 bases at V and 8 bases at J, with 16 bases between. The CDR3 nucleotides are TGTGCCAGCAGTTACTCGTTAGGGACCCGGGGGGAAAAACTGTTTTTT. Translated: CASSYSLGTRGEKLFF.

The table lists this clonotype with a few counts. The chain combines TRBV6-1 with TRBJ2-7, with TRBD2 matching 8 bases. The CDR3 spans 14 residues. The germline V gene has CDR1 MNHNS and CDR2 SASEGT. V shed 7 bases, J shed 2 bases, and the junction held 7 bases outside the gene matches. The CDR3 region has the DNA TGTGCCAGCACAGGCGGGAGGATCCCCTACGAGCAGTACTTC. As protein: CASTGGRIPYEQYF.

This clonotype was detected ten times or more. The CDR3 coding sequence is TGTGCCAGCAGTGAATCGACACCTACCCTTACTGAAGCTTTCTTT. It encodes CASSESTPTLTEAFF. The V and J genes are TRBV2 and TRBJ1-1; D gene uncertain. The CDR3 consists of 15 residues. V was clipped by 2 bases and J by 5 bases, with 15 bases between them. The germline V gene encodes CDR1 SNHLY and CDR2 FYNNEI.

This clonotype was observed many times. The rearrangement links TRBV5-1 to TRBJ2-3; D is uncertain. Trimming shortened V by 0 bases and J by 2 bases, and 7 bases separated the two germline ends. Germline V gives CDR1 SGHRS, CDR2 YFSETQ. The CDR3 has 14 residues. DNA of the CDR3: TGCGCCAGCAGCTTGGAGGCTCCCACAGATACGCAGTATTTT. It translates to CASSLEAPTDTQYF.

This clonotype was picked up a small number of times. V usage is TRBV7-2 and J usage is TRBJ1-2; 9 positions match TRBD1. This CDR3 is built from 12 residues. Unmatched junction bases numbered 2, after V lost 5 bases and J lost 7 bases. The germline V gene has CDR1 SGHTA and CDR2 FQGNSA. The CDR3, as DNA: TGTGCCAGCAGCGGACAGGGGTTTGGCTACACCTTC. Encoded protein: CASSGQGFGYTF.

This clonotype was recorded many times. This chain connects TRBV12-3 or TRBV12-4 to TRBJ1-2, with a weak D call TRBD1 (5 bases). Trimming removed 5 bases at V and 8 bases at J, with 9 bases between. The CDR3 runs 11 residues. CDR3 DNA sequence: TGTGCCAGCAGTGGGGACGTCGGCTACACCTTC. This sequence encodes CASSGDVGYTF.

V gene TRBV20-1 combines with J gene TRBJ2-7, with TRBD2 matching 12 bases. The CDR3 spans 15 residues. CDR1 DFQATT and CDR2 SNEGSKA come from the germline V gene (reference sequence). V lost 4 bases, J lost 4 bases, and 8 bases stayed unmatched. The CDR3 here is CSANPTTSGSYEQYF. CDR3 bases: TGCAGTGCTAATCCCACGACTAGCGGGAGTTACGAGCAGTACTTC.

This clonotype has at least ten counts. The chain combines TRBV6-1 with TRBJ2-2, with 7 positions matching TRBD2. J was trimmed by 4 bases and V by 2 bases; bases with no gene match: 4. Germline CDR1 and CDR2: MNHNS and SASEGT. The CDR3 is 15 residues long. CDR3: CASSEWGRGTGELFF. The DNA of the CDR3 is TGTGCCAGCAGTGAATGGGGGAGGGGCACCGGGGAGCTGTTTTTT.

This clonotype was observed many times. The V gene is TRBV24-1, the J gene TRBJ1-1, with D possibly matching TRBD1 (6 bases). The CDR3 contains 14 residues. Trimming pared 7 bases from V and 5 bases from J, leaving 16 bases between. In germline, CDR1 is KGHDR, CDR2 SFDVKD. The CDR3 is CATRPSGDRTEAFF. In DNA, the CDR3 is TGTGCCACCAGGCCCTCAGGGGATAGGACTGAAGCTTTCTTT.

This clonotype was observed many times. The rearrangement uses TRBV3-1 and TRBJ1-4, with 7 bases fitting TRBD1. Germline CDR1 is LGHDT and CDR2 is YNNKEL (reference sequence). With V trimmed by 5 bases and J by 5 bases, 14 bases remained unmatched. The CDR3 has 17 amino acids. DNA of the CDR3: TGTGCCAGCAGCGACAGGGACATCCCTTATCTCAATGAAAAACTGTTTTTT. Protein: CASSDRDIPYLNEKLFF.

The sample holds a few counts of this clonotype. CDR3 protein: CATSRRRTGEAFF. CDR3 DNA sequence: TGTGCCACCAGCAGGAGACGGACAGGTGAAGCTTTCTTT. The gene calls are TRBV15 and TRBJ1-1, with 7 nucleotides matching TRBD1. The CDR3 is 13 residues long. CDR1 and CDR2 from the germline V gene are LNHNV and YYDKDF (reference sequence). V lost 3 bases, J lost 7 bases, and 5 bases stayed unmatched.

Comments on this clonotype: A much bigger clone sits one base away, suggesting this may be a read error. The genes are TRBV12-3 or TRBV12-4 and TRBJ2-1, with TRBD2 matching 11 bases. This CDR3 is 16 amino acids long. CDR3 nucleotides: TGTACCAGCAGTTTCCTAGCGGGAGGCACCTACAATGAGCAGTTCTTC. It yields the protein CTSSFLAGGTYNEQFF.

This clonotype has just a few counts. The V call is TRBV29-1, the J call TRBJ1-1; D call uncertain. CDR3 length equals 11 residues. The V end lost 2 bases, the J end lost 3 bases, and 4 bases lay between the germline ends. The germline V gene has CDR1 SQVTM and CDR2 ANQGSEA. The CDR3 loop is CSVETDTEAFF. The DNA of the CDR3 is TGCAGCGTTGAAACGGACACTGAAGCTTTCTTT.

This clonotype was observed many times. The chain employs TRBV12-5 and TRBJ2-7, with 7 bases matching TRBD1. The CDR3 has 17 amino acids. Germline CDR1 LGHNT, CDR2 FRNRAP. V shed 0 bases and J 0 bases; nucleotides not matched to a gene: 8. DNA of the CDR3: TGTGCTAGTGGTTTGGTCCCTGAGGACAGGTCCTCCTACGAGCAGTACTTC. It translates to CASGLVPEDRSSYEQYF.

Many counts were recorded for this clonotype. The chain uses TRBV10-2 and TRBJ2-1, with D tentatively TRBD2 (5 bases). V lost 3 bases, J lost 0 bases, and 12 bases lay in between. The length of the CDR3 is 16 residues. CDR1 and CDR2 (germline): WSHSY, SAAADI. The chain's CDR3 is CASSDPLGSSYNEQFF. As DNA, the CDR3 is TGCGCCAGCAGTGACCCTCTGGGGAGCTCCTACAATGAGCAGTTCTTC.

The table lists this clonotype with many counts. This chain connects TRBV4-1 to TRBJ2-1; D is perhaps TRBD1 or TRBD2 (6 bases each). The CDR3 is 15 amino acids. Germline assignment: CDR1 MGHRA and CDR2 YSYEKL. V lost 4 bases to trimming and J lost 5 bases, with 15 bases between them. The CDR3 loop is CASSLERGTHNEQFF. In nucleotides, the CDR3 is TGCGCCAGCAGCCTCGAGAGGGGGACTCACAATGAGCAGTTCTTC.

Comment on this clonotype: A much more abundant neighbour one base away suggests this may be a read error. This chain uses TRBV3-1 with TRBJ2-1; 10 bases agree with TRBD2. Germline assignment: CDR1 LGHDT and CDR2 YNNKEL (reference sequence). The CDR3 has 16 residues. Written as DNA, the CDR3 is TGTGCCAGCAGCCAAGGGACTAGCGGAGCCTACAATGAGCAGCTCTTC. Translated, it gives CASSQGTSGAYNEQLF.

This clonotype was recorded at least ten times. The gene calls are TRBV5-1 and TRBJ2-3; 11 bases match TRBD2. This CDR3 is 17 amino acids long. Trimming took 2 bases from V and 1 from J; bases not matched to a gene: 6. The V gene's germline CDR1 is SGHRS and CDR2 YFSETQ. The CDR3 sequence is CASSFPGTSGRTDTQYF. In nucleotides, the CDR3 is TGCGCCAGCAGCTTCCCCGGGACTAGCGGACGCACAGATACGCAGTATTTT.

This clonotype was seen at least ten times. The chain is built from TRBV7-2 and TRBJ2-5; tentatively, D is TRBD2 (6 bases). V gave up 5 bases and J gave up 5 bases, with 15 bases separating them. The CDR3 runs to 14 residues. Germline-derived CDR1 and CDR2 are SGHTA and FQGNSA. As DNA, the CDR3 is TGTGCCAGCAGCCCTAGCGCAACCCCGGAGACCCAGTACTTC. Its translation: CASSPSATPETQYF.

This clonotype was observed at least ten times. The V call is TRBV12-3 or TRBV12-4, the J call TRBJ1-2; D not certain. The CDR3 consists of 14 residues. The ends were cut back, 1 base at V and 7 bases at J, with 13 bases in the middle. The chain's CDR3 is CASSLGDPLSGYTF. The DNA for the CDR3 is TGTGCCAGCAGTTTAGGAGATCCCTTGAGTGGCTACACCTTC.